A single sample is the source of the 20 T cell receptor beta chains below, sequenced in a study of identical twins. TCRdb itself ran the 5' RACE reads through MiXCR, one entry per CDR3 protein. The sample lists over 550,000 distinct CDR3 sequences; around 7.4% were seen once. These same data were also listed under a study on yellow fever vaccine responses in identical twins.

The sequencing sample was made of PBMCs. The origin of the receptors is a woman younger than 35 in good health.

This clonotype has at least ten counts. The V and J genes are TRBV27 and TRBJ2-3; a possible D gene is TRBD1 (5 bases). The CDR3 runs to 15 residues. Germline assignment: CDR1 MNHEY and CDR2 SMNVEV (reference sequence). The V gene lost 8 bases and the J gene lost 1 base, with 16 bases spanning the gap. CDR3 loop: CASRRGGAGTDTQYF. For the CDR3, the DNA is TGTGCCAGCCGACGAGGTGGGGCCGGCACAGATACGCAGTATTTT.

This clonotype was seen a handful of times. The V gene is TRBV5-5, the J gene TRBJ2-7, with 12 bases aligning to TRBD1. V gave up 4 bases and J gave up 4 bases; unmatched junction bases: 3. In germline, CDR1 is SGHKS, CDR2 YYEKEE (reference sequence). The CDR3 extends over 14 amino acids. The CDR3 nucleotides read TGTGCCAGCAGCACGGGACAGGGGGCTTACGAGCAGTACGTC. This gives the protein CASSTGQGAYEQYV.

In this sample, this clonotype turned up a few times. The J gene is TRBJ2-1, the V gene TRBV20-1; 11 bases align to TRBD2. The CDR3 is made up of 16 amino acids. In germline, CDR1 is DFQATT, CDR2 SNEGSKA (reference sequence). V shed 0 bases, J shed 4 bases, and the junction held 5 bases outside the gene matches. The CDR3 region is CSARDRLAGSYNEQFF. The CDR3 DNA follows: TGCAGTGCTAGAGACCGACTAGCGGGATCATACAATGAGCAGTTCTTC.

In this sample, this clonotype turned up a few times. The chain couples TRBV5-1 to TRBJ2-5; TRBD1 is a possible D gene (6 bases). This CDR3 contains 15 residues. V lost 5 bases, J lost 2 bases, and 16 bases lay in between. Germline V gene data show CDR1 as SGHRS and CDR2 as YFSETQ. CDR3 nucleotide sequence: TGCGCCAGCAGGGGCGGAACAGGGCTTCAAGAGACCCAGTACTTC. Its translation is CASRGGTGLQETQYF.

CDR3 amino acids: CASSLGRWGQESYEQYV. The CDR3 nucleotides read TGTGCCAGCAGTTTGGGGCGGTGGGGACAGGAGTCCTACGAGCAGTACGTC. V gene TRBV28 combines with J gene TRBJ2-7, with 8 nucleotides matching TRBD1. Germline CDR1 MDHEN, CDR2 SYDVKM. The CDR3 is made up of 17 amino acids. The V and J ends lost 3 bases and 1 base, in that order; junction bases with no gene match: 11.

This clonotype was detected ten times or more. The CDR3 spells CAISESSAIHYEQYF. The CDR3 DNA reads TGTGCCATCAGTGAGTCGAGTGCAATACACTACGAGCAGTACTTC. V is TRBV10-3 and J is TRBJ2-7; D remains unclear. The CDR3 sequence is 15 residues long. The germline V and J ends were trimmed by 0 bases and 3 bases, with 12 bases remaining between them. Germline V gene sequence: CDR1 ENHRY, CDR2 SYGVKD.

The table lists this clonotype with a few counts. V and J are TRBV15 and TRBJ2-7, with D perhaps TRBD1 (6 bases). Trimming took 5 bases from V and 3 from J, leaving 17 bases between them. The CDR3 spans 15 residues. CDR1 and CDR2 from the germline V gene are LNHNV and YYDKDF (reference sequence). The CDR3 sequence is CATSPMGQGFYEQYF. As DNA, the CDR3 is TGTGCCACCAGCCCGATGGGGCAGGGGTTCTACGAGCAGTACTTC.

This clonotype showed up many times. The chain links TRBV3-1 to TRBJ2-1, with 9 bases identical to TRBD2. Germline CDR1 LGHDT, CDR2 YNNKEL (reference sequence). V lost 0 bases to trimming and J lost 2 bases; unmatched junction nucleotides: 2. This CDR3 has 16 residues. CDR3 protein: CASSQDPSGAYNEQFF. In DNA form, the CDR3 reads TGTGCCAGCAGCCAAGATCCTAGCGGGGCCTACAATGAGCAGTTCTTC.

The CDR3 sequence: CATSSSRGYEQYF. The CDR3 DNA is TGTGCCACCAGCAGCAGTCGGGGATACGAGCAGTACTTC. J is TRBJ2-7 and V is TRBV15; the D gene is possibly TRBD2 (5 bases). Deletions cut 3 bases from V and 4 bases from J, with 10 bases between. This CDR3 is 13 amino acids long. Germline CDR1 reads LNHNV; CDR2 reads YYDKDF (reference sequence).

This clonotype was recorded a few times. This chain links TRBV5-1 with TRBJ2-5; 7 bases agree with TRBD1. There are 14 residues in the CDR3. From germline, CDR1 is SGHRS and CDR2 YFSETQ. The trim removed 3 bases at V and 5 bases at J, leaving 7 bases unmatched. This CDR3 is CASSSTGVWETQYF. The CDR3 DNA is TGCGCCAGCAGCTCAACAGGGGTCTGGGAGACCCAGTACTTC. Full variable domain (remainder filled in from reference TRBV5-1 and TRBJ2-5): KAGVTQTPRYLIKTRGQQVTLSCSPISGHRSVSWYQQTPGQGLQFLFEYFSETQRNKGNFPGRFSGRQFSNSRSEMNVSTLELGDSALYLCASSSTGVWETQYFGPGTRLLVL.

This chain connects TRBV18 to TRBJ2-7; 9 bases agree with TRBD1. V lost 5 bases and J lost 5; bases outside the gene matches: 4. This CDR3 is 13 amino acids long. Per the germline V gene, CDR1 is KGHSH and CDR2 is LQKENI. This CDR3 reads CASSAGTGNEQYV. In DNA, the CDR3 is TGTGCCAGCTCAGCCGGGACAGGGAACGAGCAGTACGTC.

This clonotype occurred many times. The chain recombines TRBV5-5 with TRBJ1-1; no clear D gene. The CDR3 is 15 amino acids. Germline lookup yields CDR1 SGHKS and CDR2 YYEKEE (reference sequence). V was cut by 1 base and J by 3 bases, with 13 bases left in between. CDR3 DNA: TGTGCCAGCAGCTTGTCTGGGGTCCTTGACACTGAAGCTTTCTTT. Protein product: CASSLSGVLDTEAFF.

This clonotype was seen repeatedly, ten times or more. The rearrangement uses TRBV12-3 or TRBV12-4 and TRBJ1-1; D is undetermined. The V and J ends lost 8 bases and 1 base respectively, with 11 bases between them. The CDR3 runs 13 residues. CDR3 protein: CASALEENTEAFF. The CDR3 DNA reads TGTGCCAGCGCCCTGGAAGAGAACACTGAAGCTTTCTTT.

V gene TRBV11-2 combines with J gene TRBJ2-5, with a possible D match to TRBD2 (6 bases). Germline CDR1 and CDR2: SGHAT and FQNNGV. CDR3 size: 18 residues. Trimming took off 5 bases at V and 2 bases at J, with 24 bases between the two ends. The CDR3 spells CASSAGTPFRGLQETQYF. The CDR3 DNA sequence: TGTGCCAGCAGCGCCGGGACTCCCTTTAGGGGTCTTCAAGAGACCCAGTACTTC.

V usage is TRBV5-1 and J usage is TRBJ2-3, with a tentative D call TRBD1 (6 bases). CDR1 SGHRS and CDR2 YFSETQ come from the germline V gene. This CDR3 is built from 16 residues. Trimming took off 3 bases at V and 2 bases at J, with 16 bases between the two ends. DNA of the CDR3: TGCGCCAGCAGCTCGACCCGGACAGTGCTCACAGATACGCAGTATTTT. Translation gives CASSSTRTVLTDTQYF.

The chain joins TRBV7-3 to TRBJ2-3, with TRBD2 identical over 8 bases. Unmatched junction bases numbered 8, after V lost 0 bases and J lost 3 bases. Germline V gene lookup returns CDR1 SGHTA and CDR2 FQGTGA. The CDR3 runs to 17 residues. Here the CDR3 reads CASSLTFYAGGTDTQYF. The CDR3 nucleotides read TGTGCCAGCAGCTTAACGTTTTATGCGGGAGGTACAGATACGCAGTATTTT. The full variable domain, rest sourced from reference TRBV7-3 and TRBJ2-3, is GAGVSQTPSNKVTEKGKYVELRCDPISGHTALYWYRQSLGQGPEFLIYFQGTGAADDSGLPNDRFFAVRPEGSVSTLKIQRTERGDSAVYLCASSLTFYAGGTDTQYFGPGTRLTVL.

This clonotype was recorded many times. V usage is TRBV28 and J usage is TRBJ1-5; D possibly corresponds to TRBD1 (5 bases). V was clipped by 1 base and J by 0 bases, with 10 bases between them. This CDR3 spans 16 amino acids. Germline V gene lookup returns CDR1 MDHEN and CDR2 SYDVKM. The CDR3 loop is CASSLSAGVSNQPQHF. The DNA for the CDR3 is TGTGCCAGCAGTTTATCTGCGGGGGTTAGCAATCAGCCCCAGCATTTT.

The chain combines TRBV7-9 with TRBJ2-3; 12 positions match TRBD2. Trimming removed 4 bases from V and 5 bases from J; junction bases left unmatched: 7. Germline V CDR1 and CDR2: SEHNR, FQNEAQ (reference sequence). The CDR3 is 16 amino acids. The chain's CDR3 is CASSSHLAGGRDTQYF. The CDR3 DNA follows: TGTGCCAGCAGCTCCCACCTAGCGGGGGGGCGAGATACGCAGTATTTT.

At least ten counts were recorded for this clonotype. V is TRBV24-1 and J is TRBJ2-1; D not certain. The CDR3 spans 14 residues. The V end lost 0 bases, the J end lost 5 bases, and 7 bases lay between the germline ends. Germline assignment: CDR1 KGHDR and CDR2 SFDVKD. The CDR3 here is CATSDLNENNEQFF. The CDR3 DNA follows: TGTGCCACCAGTGATTTGAACGAAAACAATGAGCAGTTCTTC.

The chain couples TRBV5-6 to TRBJ2-3; D is unclear. The germline V gene encodes CDR1 SGHDT and CDR2 YYEEEE. Trimming cost V 4 bases and J 2 bases, with 5 bases left between them. The CDR3 is 12 amino acids. CDR3 nucleotide sequence: TGTGCCAGCAGCACCTTCACAGATACGCAGTATTTT. Protein sequence: CASSTFTDTQYF.